This T cell receptor beta chain was obtained from a study of T cell repertoires in cytomegalovirus infection. Study in general: Carrying CMV and the relevant HLA type showed in public TCR beta signatures.

Study-level points and caveats: HLA-C-restricted CMV-specific TCR beta clonotypes prevailed in the ex vivo response. Using cumulative public TCR beta family frequency, the authors identified those who carried CMV together with the relevant HLA.

Each CDR3 protein gets one entry after TCRdb re-called the reads with MiXCR. The table has around 130,000 distinct CDR3 sequences, roughly a quarter seen once. Note on this clonotype: What it recognizes is unknown.

Trimming pared 3 bases from V and 5 bases from J, leaving 8 bases between. The V gene's germline CDR1 is LGHNA and CDR2 YSLEER. The CDR3 has 13 amino acids. The TCR originated in a human donor in good health (CMV status not recorded). Some clones in this sample may be carry-over from other donors' samples. Sequencing used PBMCs, sequenced either directly or after in vitro stimulation (not recorded which). The chain combines TRBV4-3 with TRBJ2-1; a weak D match, TRBD1 (6 bases). CDR3 in amino acids: CASSHGQNNEQFF. DNA of the CDR3: TGCGCCAGCAGCCACGGACAGAACAATGAGCAGTTCTTC.